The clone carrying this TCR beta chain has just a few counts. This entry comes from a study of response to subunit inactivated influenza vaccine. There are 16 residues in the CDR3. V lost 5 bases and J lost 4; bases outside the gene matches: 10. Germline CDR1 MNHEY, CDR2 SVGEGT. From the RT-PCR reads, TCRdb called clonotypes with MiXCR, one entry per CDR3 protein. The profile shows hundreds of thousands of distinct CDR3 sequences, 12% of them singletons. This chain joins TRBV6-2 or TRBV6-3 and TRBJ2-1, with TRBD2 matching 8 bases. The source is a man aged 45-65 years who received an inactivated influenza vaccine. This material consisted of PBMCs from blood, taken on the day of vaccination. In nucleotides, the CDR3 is TGTGCCAGCAGTCACCCTCCCGGGAGGGCTTACAATGAGCAGTTCTTC. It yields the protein CASSHPPGRAYNEQFF.